This is a list of T cell receptor beta chains from one sample in a study of CD8 T cells in ankylosing spondylitis. TCRdb redid the calling of the 5' RACE reads with MiXCR, one entry per CDR3 protein. The profile covers under 150,000 distinct CDR3 sequences, with roughly 7.7% appearing a single time and more than 7% taken by the ten largest. The sample was synovial fluid, either unsorted or a sorted T cell fraction (not recorded which). All receptors derive from a male donor with ankylosing spondylitis. Both conserved end residues are part of each CDR3. D genes are given only for firm matches. Clone size is shown for a subset of rows, as once, few, many or a class of expanded clone.

abundance | j_gene | d_gene | v_gene | CDR3aa | CDR3nt
many | TRBJ1-2 | TRBD1 | TRBV7-9 | CASSLVSGTGGGYTF | TGTGCCAGCAGCTTGGTATCCGGGACAGGGGGTGGCTACACCTTC
. | TRBJ2-1 | TRBD2 | TRBV12-3/TRBV12-4 | CASSPHSGGANEQFF | TGTGCCAGCAGTCCTCATAGCGGGGGGGCAAATGAGCAGTTCTTC
many | TRBJ2-1 | TRBD2 | TRBV5-5 | CASSSSGRARNEQFF | TGTGCCAGCAGCTCTAGCGGGAGGGCCCGGAATGAGCAGTTCTTC
few | TRBJ1-1 | TRBD1 | TRBV7-2 | CASSRETGAAFF | TGTGCCAGCAGCCGGGAGACAGGGGCAGCTTTCTTT
many | TRBJ2-3 | . | TRBV28 | CASSFYLQISTDTQYF | TGTGCCAGCAGTTTTTACCTGCAAATTTCCACAGATACGCAGTATTTT
many | TRBJ2-7 | . | TRBV20-1 | CSAKTGTSFYEQYF | TGCAGTGCTAAAACCGGGACTTCATTCTACGAGCAGTACTTC
many | TRBJ1-6 | TRBD1 | TRBV7-9 | CATPGAGGTNSPLHF | TGTGCCACTCCTGGGGCAGGGGGTACCAATTCACCCCTCCACTTT
many | TRBJ1-4 | . | TRBV7-9 | CASSPSGGSNEKLFF | TGTGCCAGCAGCCCCTCGGGGGGGTCTAATGAAAAACTGTTTTTT
many | TRBJ2-5 | . | TRBV25-1 | CASTWIHQETQYF | TGTGCCAGCACGTGGATCCACCAAGAGACCCAGTACTTC
many | TRBJ2-1 | . | TRBV28 | CASSGRYNEQFF | TGTGCCAGCAGCGGCAGGTACAATGAGCAGTTCTTC
many | TRBJ1-5 | TRBD1 | TRBV20-1 | CSATDRGIQPQHF | TGCAGTGCTACCGACAGGGGTATTCAGCCCCAGCATTTT
many | TRBJ1-1 | TRBD1 | TRBV7-2 | CASSPTGMSMNTEAFF | TGTGCCAGCAGCCCGACAGGGATGAGCATGAACACTGAAGCTTTCTTT
many | TRBJ2-7 | TRBD1 | TRBV20-1 | CSATGGYEQYF | TGCAGTGCTACAGGGGGCTACGAGCAGTACTTC
. | TRBJ1-5 | . | TRBV10-3 | CATTGESNQPQHF | TGTGCCACCACCGGGGAAAGCAATCAGCCCCAGCATTTT
many | TRBJ1-6 | . | TRBV4-2 | CASSPRRGNSPLHF | TGTGCCAGCAGCCCCCGGAGGGGTAATTCACCCCTCCACTTT
. | TRBJ2-7 | TRBD2 | TRBV29-1 | CSVGASGTYEQYF | TGCAGCGTTGGGGCTAGCGGAACCTACGAGCAGTACTTC
few | TRBJ2-1 | . | TRBV20-1 | CSAEVPYNEQFF | TGCAGTGCGGAAGTTCCCTACAATGAGCAGTTCTTC
many | TRBJ2-5 | . | TRBV20-1 | CSARDLKARAMETQYF | TGCAGTGCTAGAGATCTAAAGGCTAGAGCTATGGAGACCCAGTACTTC
many | TRBJ1-3 | . | TRBV4-3 | CASSPTDSSGNTIYF | TGCGCCAGCAGCCCGACGGACAGCTCTGGAAACACCATATATTTT
many | TRBJ1-2 | . | TRBV7-9 | CASSLAGDGYTF | TGTGCCAGCAGCTTAGCAGGGGACGGCTACACCTTC
many | TRBJ2-2 | . | TRBV28 | CASSRTGLLRVGELFF | TGTGCCAGCAGCCGGACCGGACTCCTACGGGTCGGGGAGCTGTTTTTT
. | TRBJ2-7 | TRBD2 | TRBV7-6 | CASSLAGGPFGEQYF | TGTGCCAGCAGCTTAGCGGGAGGGCCCTTCGGCGAGCAGTACTTC
few | TRBJ1-2 | TRBD1 | TRBV11-1 | CASSFASGQALANYGYTF | TGTGCCAGCAGCTTCGCCTCGGGACAGGCCCTAGCTAACTATGGCTACACCTTC
many | TRBJ1-6 | . | TRBV28 | CASSLTPRGVAHF | TGTGCCAGCAGTCTCACTCCGCGGGGGGTCGCCCACTTT
. | TRBJ1-2 | TRBD1 | TRBV28 | CASTFGQGPYGYTF | TGTGCCAGCACCTTCGGACAGGGCCCTTATGGCTACACCTTC
few | TRBJ2-6 | . | TRBV5-1 | CASSLELTGSGANVLTF | TGCGCCAGCAGCTTGGAACTCACAGGGTCCGGGGCCAACGTCCTGACTTTC
many | TRBJ1-1 | . | TRBV12-3/TRBV12-4 | CASSFSNTEAFF | TGTGCCAGCAGTTTTTCCAACACTGAAGCTTTCTTT
many | TRBJ2-7 | TRBD1 | TRBV6-1 | CASRKGQGKIEQYF | TGTGCCAGCAGAAAAGGACAGGGTAAGATCGAGCAGTACTTC
few | TRBJ2-2 | TRBD1 | TRBV9 | CASRRTGDTGELFF | TGTGCCAGCAGACGAACAGGGGACACCGGGGAGCTGTTTTTT
many | TRBJ1-1 | . | TRBV4-2 | CASSQPFSRGAEAFF | TGTGCCAGCAGCCAACCTTTTTCCCGCGGGGCTGAAGCTTTCTTT
few | TRBJ2-5 | TRBD2 | TRBV20-1 | CSANGLAGAQETQYF | TGCAGTGCTAACGGTCTAGCGGGGGCACAAGAGACCCAGTACTTC
few | TRBJ1-1 | . | TRBV18 | CASSPGSNTEAFF | TGTGCCAGCTCACCCGGGTCGAACACTGAAGCTTTCTTT
many | TRBJ2-3 | . | TRBV29-1 | CSVVLQQRADTQYF | TGCAGCGTTGTTTTACAACAGCGTGCAGATACGCAGTATTTT
. | TRBJ1-5 | . | TRBV19 | CASMALGGNQPQHF | TGTGCCAGTATGGCCCTTGGGGGCAATCAGCCCCAGCATTTT
many | TRBJ2-5 | TRBD2 | TRBV20-1 | CSARVASGRGRRETQYF | TGCAGTGCTAGAGTAGCTAGCGGGAGAGGACGAAGAGAGACCCAGTACTTC
many | TRBJ2-4 | . | TRBV20-1 | CSATGHLNIQYF | TGCAGTGCAACGGGACACCTAAACATTCAGTACTTC
few | TRBJ2-5 | TRBD2 | TRBV20-1 | CSAGSASGAQETQYF | TGCAGTGCTGGCTCGGCTAGCGGGGCCCAAGAGACCCAGTACTTC
many | TRBJ2-7 | TRBD2 | TRBV18 | CASSPPSGRVYEQYF | TGTGCCAGCTCACCACCGAGCGGGAGGGTCTACGAGCAGTACTTC
few | TRBJ2-4 | . | TRBV20-1 | CSLQGKNIQYF | TGCAGCCTACAGGGCAAAAACATTCAGTACTTC
many | TRBJ1-6 | . | TRBV7-9 | CASSKSRDNSPLHF | TGTGCCAGCTCAAAGTCTCGGGATAATTCACCCCTCCACTTT